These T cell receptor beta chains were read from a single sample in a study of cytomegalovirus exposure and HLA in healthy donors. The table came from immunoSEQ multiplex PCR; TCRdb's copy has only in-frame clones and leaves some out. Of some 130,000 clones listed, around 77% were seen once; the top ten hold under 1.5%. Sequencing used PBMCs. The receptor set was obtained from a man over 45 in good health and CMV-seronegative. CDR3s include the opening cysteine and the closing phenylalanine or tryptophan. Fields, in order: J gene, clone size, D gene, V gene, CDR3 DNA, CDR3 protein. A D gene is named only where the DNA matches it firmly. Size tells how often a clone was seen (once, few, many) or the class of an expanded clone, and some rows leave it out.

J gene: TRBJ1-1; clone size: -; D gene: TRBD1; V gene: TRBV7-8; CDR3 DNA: TGTGCCAGCAGCCTCCGGGACAGGGTCTCTGAAGCTTTCTTT; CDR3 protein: CASSLRDRVSEAFF
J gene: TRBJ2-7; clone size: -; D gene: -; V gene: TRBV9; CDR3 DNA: TGTGCCAGCAGCGTTAGTACAGGGTTCGGCGAGCAGTACTTC; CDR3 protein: CASSVSTGFGEQYF
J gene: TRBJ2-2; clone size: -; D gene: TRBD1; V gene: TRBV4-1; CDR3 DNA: TGCGCCAGCAGCAGACGACAGGGTAGCTCAGTGGACACCGGGGAGCTGTTTTTT; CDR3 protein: CASSRRQGSSVDTGELFF
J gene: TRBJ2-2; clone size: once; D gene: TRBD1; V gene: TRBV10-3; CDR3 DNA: TGTGCCATCAGTCGGACAGGCGAGAACACCGGGGAGCTGTTTTTT; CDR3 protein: CAISRTGENTGELFF
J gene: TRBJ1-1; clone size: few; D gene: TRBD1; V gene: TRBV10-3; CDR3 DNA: TGTGCCATCAGTGAGCCGGGACAGGGGAGGACTGAAGCTTTCTTT; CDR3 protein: CAISEPGQGRTEAFF
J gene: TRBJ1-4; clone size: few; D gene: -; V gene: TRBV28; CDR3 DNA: TGTGCCAGCAGTTTAAGACCCAGCAGGGAAAAACTGTTTTTT; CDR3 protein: CASSLRPSREKLFF
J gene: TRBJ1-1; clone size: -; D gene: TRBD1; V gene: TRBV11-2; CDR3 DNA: TGTGCCAGCAGAAGGACAGGAGTCATGAACACTGAAGCTTTCTTT; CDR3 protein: CASRRTGVMNTEAFF
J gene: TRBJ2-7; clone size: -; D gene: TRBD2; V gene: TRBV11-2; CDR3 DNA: TGTGCCAGCTCTTCGGGTCCGCGGGAGGGTGTCGAGCAGTACTTC; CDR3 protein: CASSSGPREGVEQYF
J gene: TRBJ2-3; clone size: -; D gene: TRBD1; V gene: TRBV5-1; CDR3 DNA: TGCGCCAGCAGCCCGGGACAGCCTAGCACAGATACGCAGTATTTT; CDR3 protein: CASSPGQPSTDTQYF
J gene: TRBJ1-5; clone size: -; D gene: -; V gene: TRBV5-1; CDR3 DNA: TGCGCCAGCAGTCAAACAGGCTTGCATTTT; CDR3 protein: CASSQTGLHF
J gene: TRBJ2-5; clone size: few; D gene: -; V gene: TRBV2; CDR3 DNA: TGTGCCAGCAGTGAAGCAAGGGGGGGAGAGACCCAGTACTTC; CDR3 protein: CASSEARGGETQYF
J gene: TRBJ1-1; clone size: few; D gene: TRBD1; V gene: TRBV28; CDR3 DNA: TGTGCCAGCACCACTTCAGGGGGCCCGAAGGGGACTGAAGCTTTCTTT; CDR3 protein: CASTTSGGPKGTEAFF
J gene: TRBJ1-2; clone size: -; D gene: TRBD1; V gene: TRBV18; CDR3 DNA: TGTGCCAGCTCACCCGGGACAGGGCACTATGGCTACACCTTC; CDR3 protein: CASSPGTGHYGYTF
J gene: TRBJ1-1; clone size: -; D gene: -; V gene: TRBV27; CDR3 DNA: TGTGCCAGCAGTAGGACAGAGAACACTGAAGCTTTCTTT; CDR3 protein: CASSRTENTEAFF
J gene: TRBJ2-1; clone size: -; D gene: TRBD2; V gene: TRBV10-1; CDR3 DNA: TGCGCCAGCAGTACTAGCGGGCATCATAATGAGCAGTTCTTC; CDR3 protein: CASSTSGHHNEQFF
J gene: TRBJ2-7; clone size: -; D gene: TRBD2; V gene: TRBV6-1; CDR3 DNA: TGTGCCAGCAGTGAAAGGGCTAGCGGGAGAGGGTACGAGCAGTACTTC; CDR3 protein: CASSERASGRGYEQYF
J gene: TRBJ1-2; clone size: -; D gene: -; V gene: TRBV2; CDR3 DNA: TGTGCCAGCAGCAGGACAGCTAACTATGGCTACACCTTC; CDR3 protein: CASSRTANYGYTF
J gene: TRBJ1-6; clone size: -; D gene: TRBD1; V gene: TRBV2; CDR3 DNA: TGTGCCAGCAGTGAAGGGGACAGGGGATATTCACCCCTCCACTTT; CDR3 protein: CASSEGDRGYSPLHF
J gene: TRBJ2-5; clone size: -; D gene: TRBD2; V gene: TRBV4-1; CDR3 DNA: TGCGCCAGCAGCCAGGGTAGCGGGACTGAGACCCAGTACTTC; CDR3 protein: CASSQGSGTETQYF
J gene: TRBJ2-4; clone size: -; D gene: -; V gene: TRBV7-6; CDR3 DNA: TGTGCCAGCAGCTTAAATATAATAGGGGGTCTAGCCAAAAACATTCAGTACTTC; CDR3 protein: CASSLNIIGGLAKNIQYF
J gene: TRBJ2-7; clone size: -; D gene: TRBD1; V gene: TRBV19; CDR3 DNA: TGTGCCAGTAGTGGGGCCGGGACAGGGAGGAACGAGCAGTACTTC; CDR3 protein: CASSGAGTGRNEQYF
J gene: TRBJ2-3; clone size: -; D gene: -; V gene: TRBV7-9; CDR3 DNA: TGTGCCAGCAGCTTAGATGGGGAGCCCACAGATACGCAGTATTTT; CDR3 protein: CASSLDGEPTDTQYF
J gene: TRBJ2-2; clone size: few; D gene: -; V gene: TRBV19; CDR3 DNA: TGTGCCAGTAGTCAGCAGGGGCGCGTCACCGGGGAGCTGTTTTTT; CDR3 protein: CASSQQGRVTGELFF